The next 11 T cell receptor beta chains were all read from a single sample in a study of regulatory T cells in long-lasting Graves disease. The sample's time point: newly diagnosed GD, antithyroid drugs for less than 3 months. PBMC-extracted RNA yielded the TCR library. Construction of TCR beta libraries relied on iRepertoire HTBI primers and on Arm-PCR targeting CDR3 regions. Via MiXCR, TCRdb re-called the multiplex PCR reads, giving one row per CDR3 protein. This repertoire shows 420,000 or so distinct CDR3 sequences, about 16% found once; its top ten account for 23%. The same data also went into a second study, on T cells in Graves' hyperthyroidism and ophthalmopathy.

This specimen was peripheral blood mononuclear cells (PBMCs), taken at new diagnosis, from a patient treated with antithyroid drugs. The receptors stem from a woman between 18 and 30 years old with Graves disease.

The chain has TRBV28 and TRBJ2-1, with 10 bases lining up with TRBD1. Trimming at V came to 7 bases and at J to 7 bases, leaving 7 bases not matched to a gene. Germline V gives CDR1 MDHEN, CDR2 SYDVKM. The CDR3 contains 14 residues. The CDR3 is CASTQGQGRNEQFF. CDR3 coding DNA: TGTGCCAGCACCCAGGGACAGGGGCGGAATGAGCAGTTCTTC. The complete variable domain, with remaining parts taken from reference TRBV28 and TRBJ2-1, reads DVKVTQSSRYLVKRTGEKVFLECVQDMDHENMFWYRQDPGLGLRLIYFSYDVKMKEKGDIPEGYSVSREKKERFSLILESASTNQTSMYLCASTQGQGRNEQFFGPGTRLTVL.

This clonotype was observed a handful of times. This sequence joins TRBV5-5 and TRBJ2-2, with D possibly being TRBD2 (5 bases). The CDR3 spans 13 residues. V was trimmed by 3 bases and J by 3 bases, leaving 6 bases between them. Germline V gives CDR1 SGHKS, CDR2 YYEKEE (reference sequence). The CDR3 DNA reads as TGTGCCAGCAGCTGGCGGGACACCGGGGAGCTGTTTTTT. Amino acids: CASSWRDTGELFF.

The chain couples TRBV7-3 to TRBJ2-2, with D possibly TRBD1 on 6 matching bases. Germline loops: CDR1 SGHTA, CDR2 FQGTGA. Trimming pared 2 bases from V and 4 bases from J, leaving 8 bases between. There are 14 residues in the CDR3. The CDR3 is CASSLAQGTGELFF. The CDR3 nucleotides are TGTGCCAGCAGCTTAGCACAGGGCACCGGGGAGCTGTTTTTT.

This clonotype appeared a few times. This may come from a read error, since a much larger clone is one base off. This sequence joins TRBV2 and TRBJ2-4; D not resolved. The CDR3 is 11 residues long. Trimming shortened V by 2 bases and J by 13 bases, and 9 bases separated the two germline ends. Per the germline V gene, CDR1 is SNHLY and CDR2 is FYNNEI. DNA for the CDR3: TGTGCCAGCAGTGAAAGGGCTGAGCAGTACTTC. Its protein is CASSERAEQYF. Full variable domain (rest looked up from reference TRBV2 and TRBJ2-4): EPEVTQTPSHQVTQMGQEVILRCVPISNHLYFYWYRQILGQKVEFLVSFYNNEISEKSEIFDDQFSVERPDGSNFTLKIRSTKLEDSAMYFCASSERAEQYFGAGTRLSVL.

This clonotype was counted at least ten times. CDR3 nucleotides: TGTGCCAGCAGCCAAGGTCAGCGGGACACAGATACGCAGTATTTT. It is translated as CASSQGQRDTDTQYF. V usage is TRBV3-1 and J usage is TRBJ2-3; TRBD2 agrees at 7 bases. The germline V gene encodes CDR1 LGHDT and CDR2 YNNKEL (reference sequence). The CDR3 is 15 amino acids. V was pared by 1 base and J by 2 bases, with 3 bases of the junction left unmatched.

This clonotype was observed a handful of times. Here the CDR3 reads CASSGPITFF. As DNA, the CDR3 is TGTGCCAGCAGTGGGCCAATCACTTTCTTT. The chain couples TRBV28 to TRBJ1-1; no firm D call. Germline CDR1 reads MDHEN; CDR2 reads SYDVKM. V lost 5 bases and J 12 bases, leaving 10 bases between the germline ends. CDR3 length: 10 amino acids. The variable domain in full, completed from reference TRBV28 and TRBJ1-1, reads DVKVTQSSRYLVKRTGEKVFLECVQDMDHENMFWYRQDPGLGLRLIYFSYDVKMKEKGDIPEGYSVSREKKERFSLILESASTNQTSMYLCASSGPITFFGQGTRLTVV.

This clonotype was picked up a small number of times. The gene calls are TRBV11-2 and TRBJ2-5; no reliable D call. CDR1 is SGHAT and CDR2 is FQNNGV in the germline V gene. The V end was cut by 4 bases, the J end by 4 bases, with 19 bases between. The CDR3 has 16 amino acids. CDR3 amino acids: CASSYLTFEPRETQYF. In DNA, the CDR3 is TGTGCCAGCAGCTATCTAACATTCGAGCCGAGAGAGACCCAGTACTTC.

The chain combines TRBV29-1 with TRBJ2-3; TRBD1 agrees at 7 bases. The CDR3 loop spans 18 amino acids. CDR1 is SQVTM, CDR2 ANQGSEA, per germline. After removal of 1 base from V and 5 bases from J, the junction contained 18 bases not matched to a gene. The CDR3 region is CSVEGQGQRHGGLDTQYF. The CDR3 DNA reads TGCAGCGTTGAAGGACAGGGACAAAGACATGGGGGCCTAGATACGCAGTATTTT.

This clonotype was counted ten times or more. The V and J genes are TRBV5-5 and TRBJ2-7; TRBD1 agrees at 11 bases. The CDR3 length is 16 residues. CDR1 SGHKS and CDR2 YYEKEE come from the germline V gene (reference sequence). After removal of 2 bases from V and 6 bases from J, the junction contained 10 bases not matched to a gene. The CDR3 DNA is TGTGCCAGCAGCTTACCGGACAGGGGGCTGGTGAGCGAGCAGTACTTC. Protein: CASSLPDRGLVSEQYF.

This clonotype was counted at least ten times. The rearrangement joins TRBV18 to TRBJ2-1, with D possibly TRBD2 on 6 matching bases. Trimming left V 2 bases short and J 6 bases short, with 8 bases between. Per the germline V gene, CDR1 is KGHSH and CDR2 is LQKENI. This CDR3 contains 13 residues. This chain's CDR3 is CASSPMGGNEQFF. Written as DNA, the CDR3 is TGTGCCAGCTCACCAATGGGGGGCAATGAGCAGTTCTTC.

This clonotype has a handful of counts. The chain couples TRBV28 to TRBJ1-5; D uncertain. Germline lookup yields CDR1 MDHEN and CDR2 SYDVKM. This CDR3 has 15 residues. Trimming removed 6 bases at V and 0 bases at J, with 12 bases between. CDR3 sequence: CASSRTDYSNQPQHF. The DNA for the CDR3 is TGTGCCAGCAGCCGGACTGATTATAGCAATCAGCCCCAGCATTTT.